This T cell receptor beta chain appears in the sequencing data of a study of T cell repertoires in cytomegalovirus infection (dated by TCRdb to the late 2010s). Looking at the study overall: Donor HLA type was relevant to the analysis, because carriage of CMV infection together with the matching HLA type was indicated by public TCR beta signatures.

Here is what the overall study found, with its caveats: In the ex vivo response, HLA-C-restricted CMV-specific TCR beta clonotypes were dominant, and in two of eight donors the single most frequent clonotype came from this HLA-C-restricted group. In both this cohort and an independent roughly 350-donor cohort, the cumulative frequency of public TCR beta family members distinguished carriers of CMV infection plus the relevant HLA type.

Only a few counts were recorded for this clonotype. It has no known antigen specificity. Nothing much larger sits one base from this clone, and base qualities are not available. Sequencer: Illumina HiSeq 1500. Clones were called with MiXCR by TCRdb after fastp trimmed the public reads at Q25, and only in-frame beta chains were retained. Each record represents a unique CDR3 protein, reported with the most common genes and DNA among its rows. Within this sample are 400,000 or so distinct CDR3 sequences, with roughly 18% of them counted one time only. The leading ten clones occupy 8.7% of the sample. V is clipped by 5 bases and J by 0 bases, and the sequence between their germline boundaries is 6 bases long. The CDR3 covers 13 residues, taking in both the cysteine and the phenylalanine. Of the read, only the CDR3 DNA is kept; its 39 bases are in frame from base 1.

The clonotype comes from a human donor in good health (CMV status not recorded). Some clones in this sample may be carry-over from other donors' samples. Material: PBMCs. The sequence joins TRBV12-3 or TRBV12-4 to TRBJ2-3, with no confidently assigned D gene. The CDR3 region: CASSQSSTDTQYF. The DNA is TGTGCCAGCAGTCAGTCTAGCACAGATACGCAGTATTTT.